A single sample is the source of the 16 T cell receptor beta chains below, sequenced in a study of T-cell reconstitution after alpha-beta-depleted transplantation in children. TCRbeta library preparation incorporated unique molecular identifiers. One entry per CDR3 protein results from TCRdb running MiXCR on the PCR reads. The repertoire holds 90,000 to 100,000 distinct CDR3 sequences, with around 22% as singletons. The starting material was PBMCs, obtained before TCRalphabeta/CD19-depleted stem cell transplant. Receptor source: a boy younger than 10 with acute lymphoblastic leukemia, due to receive a stem cell transplant.

The CDR3 DNA reads as TGCAGAGCCGGGTTCCTAGTAACAGATACGCAGTATTTT. Translation: CRAGFLVTDTQYF. The chain joins TRBV20-1 to TRBJ2-3; D uncertain. Germline CDR1 reads DFQATT; CDR2 reads SNEGSKA (reference sequence). CDR3 size: 13 residues.

This clonotype was seen more than once but under ten times. The rearrangement uses TRBV5-8 and TRBJ2-7; D is perhaps TRBD1 or TRBD2 (6 bases each). The V gene's germline CDR1 is SGHTS and CDR2 YDEGEE. Deletions cut 6 bases from V and 6 bases from J, with 10 bases between. The CDR3 is 11 residues long. The CDR3 sequence: CASTRGREQYF. CDR3 DNA: TGTGCCAGCACCCGGGGGCGCGAGCAGTACTTC.

This clonotype turned up a few times. This chain uses TRBV5-1 with TRBJ2-3; D is unclear. Trimming removed 4 bases at V and 4 bases at J, with 19 bases between. This CDR3 has 16 residues. Looked up from germline, CDR1 is SGHRS and CDR2 is YFSETQ. The CDR3 bases are TGCGCCAGCAGCCTAACTGCAACTACGGGTCCAGATACGCAGTATTTT. Its protein product is CASSLTATTGPDTQYF.

This clonotype has only a few counts. J is TRBJ2-7 and V is TRBV5-1; either TRBD1 or TRBD2 may supply D (5 bases each). With 1 base removed from V and 2 bases from J, the gap between germline ends came to 10 bases. CDR3 length: 14 amino acids. Germline V gene lookup returns CDR1 SGHRS and CDR2 YFSETQ. The CDR3 DNA sequence: TGCGCCAGCAGCTTGAATCGGGGCCCCTACGAGCAGTACTTC. It translates to CASSLNRGPYEQYF.

This clonotype was observed a few times. This chain connects TRBV5-1 to TRBJ2-1; D uncertain. Germline V gene lookup returns CDR1 SGHRS and CDR2 YFSETQ. Trimming took 3 bases from V and 6 from J, leaving 13 bases between them. CDR3 length: 14 amino acids. CDR3 nucleotides: TGCGCCAGCAGCTCAAACCCTGTAAGCAATGAGCAGTTCTTC. It translates to CASSSNPVSNEQFF.

This rearrangement joins TRBV5-5 to TRBJ1-5; 9 nucleotides agree with TRBD1. Germline assignment: CDR1 SGHKS and CDR2 YYEKEE (reference sequence). CDR3 size: 15 residues. J gave up 7 bases and V 0 bases, and 5 bases lay outside the gene matches. The CDR3 spells CASSLAWDRDQPQHF. In nucleotides, the CDR3 is TGTGCCAGCAGCTTGGCGTGGGACAGGGACCAGCCCCAGCATTTT.

This clonotype was counted a few times. The rearrangement links TRBV25-1 to TRBJ2-1; 7 bases are shared with TRBD2. The CDR3 length is 14 residues. The germline V gene has CDR1 MGHDK and CDR2 SYGVNS. Trimming at V came to 7 bases and at J to 10 bases, leaving 13 bases not matched to a gene. The CDR3 here is CASTPSGGAREQFF. For the CDR3, the DNA is TGTGCCAGCACTCCTAGCGGAGGGGCACGAGAGCAGTTCTTC.

V and J are TRBV20-1 and TRBJ1-1; no definite D call. Germline lookup yields CDR1 DFQATT and CDR2 SNEGSKA (reference sequence). V was clipped by 6 bases and J by 1 base, with 15 bases between them. The CDR3 extends over 14 amino acids. The CDR3 region has the DNA TGCAGTGCCTACGAACATACCAAGAACACTGAAGCTTTCTTT. It codes for CSAYEHTKNTEAFF.

This clonotype showed up just a few times. The chain couples TRBV20-1 to TRBJ2-2; D remains unclear. Trimming took 3 bases from V and 8 from J, leaving 19 bases between them. This CDR3 has 15 residues. Germline CDR1 and CDR2: DFQATT and SNEGSKA (reference sequence). The CDR3 region is CSARSRPTVEGELFF. CDR3 coding DNA: TGCAGTGCTAGGTCAAGGCCCACCGTAGAAGGGGAGCTGTTTTTT.

This clonotype occurred many times. This chain links TRBV7-8 with TRBJ2-5, with 10 bases fitting TRBD2. Trimming removed 1 base from V and 4 bases from J; junction bases left unmatched: 12. The CDR3 runs to 18 residues. CDR1 is SGHVS, CDR2 FQNEAQ, per germline. CDR3 DNA: TGTGCCAGCAGCTTAGAAGGGCTAGCGGGAGCTTTTCGAGAGACCCAGTACTTC. Residues: CASSLEGLAGAFRETQYF.

The table lists this clonotype with a few counts. The chain has TRBV5-1 and TRBJ1-1; no firm D call. V shed 1 base and J shed 10 bases, with 14 bases lying between them. CDR1 and CDR2 from the germline V gene are SGHRS and YFSETQ. CDR3 length equals 13 residues. The CDR3 sequence: CASSLLEASGAFF. The CDR3 nucleotides are TGCGCCAGCAGCTTGTTGGAGGCCTCTGGAGCTTTCTTT.

J is TRBJ2-1 and V is TRBV6-4, with D uncertain. The CDR3 length is 16 residues. Germline CDR1 is MRHNA and CDR2 is SNTAGT. Trimming cost V 0 bases and J 0 bases, with 9 bases left between them. This CDR3 is CASSDSGSSSYNEQFF. CDR3 bases: TGTGCCAGCAGTGACTCTGGGTCGAGCTCCTACAATGAGCAGTTCTTC.

The sample holds a few counts of this clonotype. V usage is TRBV10-3 and J usage is TRBJ2-1, with TRBD2 matching over 8 bases. The junction had 12 bases not matched to a gene; V was cut back by 6 bases and J by 8 bases. Germline CDR1 is ENHRY and CDR2 is SYGVKD. This CDR3 is 15 amino acids long. In DNA form, the CDR3 reads TGTGCCATCAGCCTACTAGCGGAGGGGCCGCATGAGCAGTTCTTC. This encodes CAISLLAEGPHEQFF.

This clonotype was observed once. The chain employs TRBV20-1 and TRBJ2-5; D remains unclear. From germline, CDR1 is DFQATT and CDR2 SNEGSKA (reference sequence). The CDR3 covers 10 residues. Trimming stripped 2 bases from V and 4 bases from J, with 2 bases between. The CDR3 region is CSARRETQYF. As DNA, the CDR3 is TGCAGTGCTAGACGAGAGACCCAGTACTTC.

This clonotype occurred a few times. V gene TRBV5-1 combines with J gene TRBJ2-3; D uncertain. The CDR3 sequence is 13 residues long. Trimming shortened V by 0 bases and J by 6 bases, and 8 bases separated the two germline ends. Germline V lookup: CDR1 SGHRS, CDR2 YFSETQ. The CDR3 DNA reads TGCGCCAGCAGCTTGGGGGGATCGGATACGCAGTATTTT. Translation: CASSLGGSDTQYF.

This clonotype was detected many times. V and J are TRBV5-1 and TRBJ2-1; maybe TRBD1 (7 bases). CDR3 size: 15 residues. Germline V gives CDR1 SGHRS, CDR2 YFSETQ. With 7 bases removed from V and 10 bases from J, the gap between germline ends came to 24 bases. The CDR3 sequence is CASRDRAEGLREQFF. For the CDR3, the DNA is TGCGCCAGCCGGGACAGAGCGGAGGGGTTGAGGGAGCAGTTCTTC. Looking up the rest from reference TRBV5-1 and TRBJ2-1 gives the full variable domain: KAGVTQTPRYLIKTRGQQVTLSCSPISGHRSVSWYQQTPGQGLQFLFEYFSETQRNKGNFPGRFSGRQFSNSRSEMNVSTLELGDSALYLCASRDRAEGLREQFFGPGTRLTVL.